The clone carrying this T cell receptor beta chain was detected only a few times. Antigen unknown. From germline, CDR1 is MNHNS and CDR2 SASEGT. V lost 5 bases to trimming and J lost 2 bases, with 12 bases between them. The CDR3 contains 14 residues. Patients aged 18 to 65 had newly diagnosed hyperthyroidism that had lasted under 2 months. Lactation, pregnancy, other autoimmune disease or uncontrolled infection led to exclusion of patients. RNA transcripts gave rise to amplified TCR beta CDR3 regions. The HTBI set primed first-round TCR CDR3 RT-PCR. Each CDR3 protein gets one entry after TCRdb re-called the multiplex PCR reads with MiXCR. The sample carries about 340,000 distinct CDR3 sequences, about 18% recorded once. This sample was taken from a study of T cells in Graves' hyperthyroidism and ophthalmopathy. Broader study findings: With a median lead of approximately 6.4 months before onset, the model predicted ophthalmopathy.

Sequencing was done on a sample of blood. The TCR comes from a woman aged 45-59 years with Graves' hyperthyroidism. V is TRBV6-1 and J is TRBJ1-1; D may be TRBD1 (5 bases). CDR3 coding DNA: TGTGCCAGCAGTACCTTACAGGATAACACTGAAGCTTTCTTT. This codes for CASSTLQDNTEAFF.